This entry lists 9 T cell receptor beta chains sequenced from one sample in a study of shared clonotypes between healthy human individuals. It was CD45RO-negative cells, positively selected for CCR7, that made up naive CD8 cells, with terminally differentiated effector memory CD45RA+ cells excluded. Generated by immunoSEQ multiplex PCR, the TCRdb table keeps only in-frame clones and is missing some. The sample yields hundreds of thousands of clones, approximately 95% seen once. Material: naive CD8+ T cells sorted from blood. The origin of the receptors is a woman in her twenties or thirties in good health.

The gene calls are TRBV6-5 and TRBJ1-1, with TRBD1 matching over 7 bases. This CDR3 is built from 14 residues. Germline CDR1 is MNHEY and CDR2 is SVGAGI. V was pared by 5 bases and J by 5 bases, with 8 bases of the junction left unmatched. The CDR3 region is CASSPLTGRTEAFF. CDR3 coding DNA: TGTGCCAGCAGTCCATTGACAGGGCGAACTGAAGCTTTCTTT.

The CDR3 spells CASSSLAGDDYNEQFF. The CDR3 DNA follows: TGTGCCAGTAGTAGTCTAGCGGGGGATGATTACAATGAGCAGTTCTTC. V usage is TRBV19 and J usage is TRBJ2-1, with 10 bases fitting TRBD2. Germline-derived CDR1 and CDR2 are LNHDA and SQIVND (reference sequence). The CDR3 spans 16 residues. V trimming: 4 bases; J trimming: 4 bases; junction bases outside the gene matches: 7.

The genes are TRBV11-1 and TRBJ2-7; tentatively, D is TRBD1 (6 bases). This CDR3 is built from 15 residues. V shed 5 bases and J shed 4 bases, with 18 bases lying between them. Germline lookup yields CDR1 SGHAT and CDR2 FQDESV (reference sequence). CDR3 amino acids: CASSEWLGAGYEQYF. The CDR3 nucleotides read TGTGCCAGCAGCGAATGGCTGGGGGCTGGGTACGAGCAGTACTTC. Based on the CDR3 plus reference TRBV11-1 and TRBJ2-7, the full variable domain is EAEVAQSPRYKITEKSQAVAFWCDPISGHATLYWYRQILGQGPELLVQFQDESVVDDSQLPKDRFSAERLKGVDSTLKIQPAELGDSAMYLCASSEWLGAGYEQYFGPGTRLTVT.

The V and J genes are TRBV11-2 and TRBJ1-2; D uncertain. V dropped 4 bases and J dropped 0 bases, with 12 bases sitting between them. The germline CDR1 and CDR2 sequences are SGHAT and FQNNGV. The CDR3 runs to 15 residues. As DNA, the CDR3 is TGTGCCAGCAGCTCCTGGGAGACGGCTAACTATGGCTACACCTTC. This translates into CASSSWETANYGYTF.

The rearrangement links TRBV9 to TRBJ2-7; D is perhaps TRBD1 (6 bases). CDR3 length: 16 amino acids. CDR1 and CDR2 (germline): SGDLS, YYNGEE. Trimming took off 0 bases at V and 5 bases at J, with 18 bases between the two ends. CDR3 DNA sequence: TGTGCCAGCAGCGTAGATACAGGGCTGGGATTTCACGAGCAGTACTTC. Translated: CASSVDTGLGFHEQYF.

This clone occurred once. The chain joins TRBV11-2 to TRBJ1-1, with D hard to call. The CDR3 is made up of 15 amino acids. Looked up from germline, CDR1 is SGHAT and CDR2 is FQNNGV. Trimming left V 1 base short and J 1 base short, with 10 bases between. CDR3 nucleotide sequence: TGTGCCAGCAGCTTAGTTGGGAGAGCGAACACTGAAGCTTTCTTT. This gives the protein CASSLVGRANTEAFF.

The genes are TRBV7-9 and TRBJ1-1; TRBD1 matches at 8 bases. V trimming: 5 bases; J trimming: 1 base; junction bases outside the gene matches: 3. Germline CDR1 reads SEHNR; CDR2 reads FQNEAQ (reference sequence). The CDR3 totals 14 residues. CDR3 amino acids: CASSGGQGNTEAFF. The CDR3 nucleotides read TGTGCCAGCAGCGGCGGACAGGGGAACACTGAAGCTTTCTTT.

The chain joins TRBV6-6 to TRBJ2-7; a weak D match, TRBD1 (6 bases). Germline lookup yields CDR1 MNHNY and CDR2 SVGAGI (reference sequence). Trimming pared 0 bases from V and 5 bases from J, leaving 11 bases between. The CDR3 length is 14 residues. CDR3 coding DNA: TGTGCCAGCAGTTACTCAGGACAGCCAAACGAGCAGTACTTC. Translating it yields CASSYSGQPNEQYF.

This clone was found once. The genes are TRBV10-2 and TRBJ2-7; the D gene is possibly TRBD1 (5 bases). The CDR3 spans 16 residues. Germline V lookup: CDR1 WSHSY, CDR2 SAAADI. V was cut by 3 bases and J by 0 bases, with 15 bases left in between. DNA for the CDR3: TGCGCCAGCAGTGATATCAGGGCGAGACACTCCTACGAGCAGTACTTC. Protein product: CASSDIRARHSYEQYF.